The 30 T cell receptor beta chains reported below all come from one sample, sequenced in a study of OX40 agonist ivuxolimab in advanced cancers. TCRdb's table, derived via immunoSEQ multiplex PCR, lists solely in-frame clones and lacks some. Of around 81,000 clones listed, about 86% are singletons. This sample comprised CD4+ or CD8+ T cells sorted from blood, obtained in a trial of the OX40 agonist ivuxolimab. The receptors were sampled from an adult with an advanced solid tumor such as melanoma, head and neck, liver or kidney cancer.

This sequence joins TRBV28 and TRBJ1-3, with a weak D call TRBD1 (5 bases). Germline V gene sequence: CDR1 MDHEN, CDR2 SYDVKM. This CDR3 comprises 12 residues. The V gene lost 3 bases and the J gene lost 9 bases, with 9 bases spanning the gap. CDR3 residues: CASSFLQGTIYF. For the CDR3, the DNA is TGTGCCAGCAGTTTCCTCCAGGGCACCATATATTTT.

The V gene is TRBV6-1, the J gene TRBJ2-6; D gene uncertain. CDR3 size: 15 residues. Germline CDR1 MNHNS, CDR2 SASEGT. V shed 7 bases and J shed 2 bases, with 12 bases lying between them. CDR3 DNA sequence: TGTGCCAGCACCCCAGAGGAGACTGGGGCCAACGTCCTGACTTTC. It yields the protein CASTPEETGANVLTF.

The V gene is TRBV19, the J gene TRBJ2-7; 8 bases are shared with TRBD1. With V trimmed by 3 bases and J by 3 bases, 1 base remained unmatched. CDR3 length: 13 amino acids. Per the germline V gene, CDR1 is LNHDA and CDR2 is SQIVND (reference sequence). CDR3 bases: TGTGCCAGTAGTATTGACAGGGGCTACGAGCAGTACTTC. Protein product: CASSIDRGYEQYF.

There are a few counts of this clone. The V gene is TRBV28, the J gene TRBJ2-1; maybe TRBD2 (5 bases). This CDR3 region has 13 residues. The germline gives CDR1 MDHEN, CDR2 SYDVKM. Trimming removed 8 bases at V and 5 bases at J, with 13 bases between. CDR3 protein: CASGLSPDNEQFF. CDR3 in DNA: TGTGCCAGCGGACTGAGCCCAGACAATGAGCAGTTCTTC.

V gene TRBV2 combines with J gene TRBJ1-5; D remains unclear. Trimming shortened V by 4 bases and J by 4 bases, and 5 bases separated the two germline ends. This CDR3 region has 12 residues. Germline V CDR1 and CDR2: SNHLY, FYNNEI. CDR3 in amino acids: CASSAQNQPQHF. As DNA, the CDR3 is TGTGCCAGCAGTGCACAGAATCAGCCCCAGCATTTT.

The chain has TRBV11-2 and TRBJ2-7; no definite D call. The germline V gene has CDR1 SGHAT and CDR2 FQNNGV. The CDR3 sequence is 15 residues long. Between the trimmed V and J ends, which lost 5 bases and 7 bases, there was a span of 21 bases. The CDR3 DNA is TGTGCCAGCAGCCTCCTAGAGACGGCTACGTCTGAGCAGTACGTC. This gives the protein CASSLLETATSEQYV.

The V call is TRBV5-1, the J call TRBJ1-2, with 9 bases identical to TRBD1. Germline CDR1 reads SGHRS; CDR2 reads YFSETQ. Trimming cost V 0 bases and J 7 bases; bases outside gene matches: 7. The CDR3 has 15 residues. CDR3: CASSLDPGQGPGYTF. CDR3 in DNA: TGCGCCAGCAGCTTGGACCCGGGACAGGGCCCTGGCTACACCTTC.

The chain recombines TRBV5-6 with TRBJ2-2; D gene unclear. Germline V lookup: CDR1 SGHDT, CDR2 YYEEEE. CDR3 size: 12 residues. V dropped 4 bases and J dropped 7 bases, with 8 bases sitting between them. CDR3 in amino acids: CASSPFGGELFF. Here the CDR3 DNA reads TGTGCCAGCAGCCCTTTCGGCGGGGAGCTGTTTTTT.

V gene TRBV27 combines with J gene TRBJ2-5; perhaps TRBD1 as D (6 bases). Trimming removed 2 bases at V and 0 bases at J, with 13 bases between. Germline CDR1 reads MNHEY; CDR2 reads SMNVEV (reference sequence). The CDR3 extends over 16 amino acids. The DNA for the CDR3 is TGTGCCAGCAGTTTAGGTTACAGGGAGTACCAAGAGACCCAGTACTTC. It specifies CASSLGYREYQETQYF.

V gene TRBV2 combines with J gene TRBJ2-1, with TRBD1 identical over 8 bases. This CDR3 region has 14 residues. Trimming took 6 bases from V and 6 from J; bases not matched to a gene: 7. Per germline, CDR1 SNHLY and CDR2 FYNNEI. The CDR3 nucleotides read TGTGCCAGCAGGGATCCGGGACAGGTCAATGAGCAGTTCTTC. Translated, it gives CASRDPGQVNEQFF.

The J gene is TRBJ2-1, the V gene TRBV11-3; D ambiguous. V lost 4 bases and J lost 7, with 11 bases in between. Germline V gives CDR1 SGHNT, CDR2 YENEEA. This CDR3 spans 13 amino acids. Here the CDR3 DNA reads TGTGCCAGCAGCTCCCTAGGAGCGAATGAGCAGTTCTTC. This codes for CASSSLGANEQFF.

The rearrangement links TRBV7-2 to TRBJ2-2, with D perhaps assigned TRBD1 or TRBD2 (7 bases each). The CDR3 sequence is 13 residues long. The germline gives CDR1 SGHTA, CDR2 FQGNSA. V lost 3 bases and J lost 7, with 9 bases in between. The CDR3 spells CASSFRGGGELFF. CDR3 DNA sequence: TGTGCCAGCAGCTTCAGGGGGGGCGGGGAGCTGTTTTTT.

The chain joins TRBV5-4 to TRBJ2-5; 10 positions match TRBD2. Germline V gene sequence: CDR1 SGHNT, CDR2 YYREEE (reference sequence). This CDR3 contains 16 residues. Unmatched junction bases numbered 11, after V lost 4 bases and J lost 5 bases. The CDR3 protein is CASSTATSGIHETQYF. In DNA, the CDR3 is TGTGCCAGCAGCACCGCTACTAGCGGGATTCACGAGACCCAGTACTTC.

This chain links TRBV19 with TRBJ2-3, with 12 bases that match TRBD1. This CDR3 is 15 amino acids long. Germline CDR1 reads LNHDA; CDR2 reads SQIVND (reference sequence). V was clipped by 7 bases and J by 7 bases; unmatched bases: 9. The CDR3 is CASKEAGQGAYTQYF. The CDR3 nucleotides are TGTGCCAGTAAGGAGGCGGGACAGGGGGCCTATACGCAGTATTTT. The complete variable domain, with remaining parts taken from reference TRBV19 and TRBJ2-3, reads DGGITQSPKYLFRKEGQNVTLSCEQNLNHDAMYWYRQDPGQGLRLIYYSQIVNDFQKGDIAEGYSVSREKKESFPLTVTSAQKNPTAFYLCASKEAGQGAYTQYFGPGTRLTVL.

The chain is built from TRBV7-9 and TRBJ2-3; tentatively, D is TRBD2 (5 bases). This CDR3 has 16 amino acids. The germline gives CDR1 SEHNR, CDR2 FQNEAQ (reference sequence). V was pared by 5 bases and J by 0 bases, with 15 bases between. As DNA, the CDR3 is TGTGCCAGCAGCCGAGAGGGCAGTTATAGCACAGATACGCAGTATTTT. Its protein is CASSREGSYSTDTQYF.

The sample holds a few counts of this clone. The chain uses TRBV6-1 and TRBJ1-6, with D possibly matching TRBD1 (5 bases). The germline V and J ends were trimmed by 4 bases and 10 bases, with 17 bases remaining between them. The CDR3 spans 15 residues. The V gene's germline CDR1 is MNHNS and CDR2 SASEGT. The CDR3 sequence is CASSGGPTPGSPLHF. The CDR3 DNA follows: TGTGCCAGCAGTGGTGGGCCGACGCCAGGGTCACCCCTCCACTTT.

The chain recombines TRBV7-9 with TRBJ1-4; D may be TRBD1 (5 bases). V was trimmed by 5 bases and J by 5 bases, leaving 18 bases between them. Germline V lookup: CDR1 SEHNR, CDR2 FQNEAQ (reference sequence). CDR3 length: 16 amino acids. The CDR3 region is CASSLPSGTGNEKLFF. CDR3 coding DNA: TGTGCCAGCAGCCTCCCCTCCGGGACGGGCAATGAAAAACTGTTTTTT.

This sequence joins TRBV18 and TRBJ1-6; D is uncertain. The ends were cut back, 2 bases at V and 0 bases at J, with 8 bases in the middle. This CDR3 contains 16 residues. CDR1 and CDR2 from the germline V gene are KGHSH and LQKENI. This CDR3 is CASSPTGSSYNSPLHF. DNA for the CDR3: TGTGCCAGCTCACCAACCGGGAGCTCCTATAATTCACCCCTCCACTTT.

This chain connects TRBV2 to TRBJ1-5, with D maybe TRBD1 (5 bases). Germline values: CDR1 SNHLY, CDR2 FYNNEI. Trimming left V 5 bases short and J 6 bases short, with 8 bases between. CDR3 length equals 12 residues. Here the CDR3 reads CASSSRVQPQHF. CDR3 nucleotide sequence: TGTGCCAGCAGTTCCAGGGTTCAGCCCCAGCATTTT.

This clone occurred once. The CDR3 DNA reads as TGCAGTGCTAGAGATGGAAACACCATATATTTT. Encoded protein: CSARDGNTIYF. The gene calls are TRBV20-1 and TRBJ1-3; D call uncertain. Germline CDR1 is DFQATT and CDR2 is SNEGSKA (reference sequence). V lost 0 bases and J lost 3, with 0 bases in between. The CDR3 length is 11 residues.

The CDR3 DNA reads as TGCGCCAGCAGCTCCGGGACACCCCCTTCTGAGACGCAGTATTTT. It is translated as CASSSGTPPSETQYF. V usage is TRBV4-1 and J usage is TRBJ2-3; D possibly corresponds to TRBD1 (6 bases). This CDR3 contains 15 residues. V shed 5 bases and J shed 9 bases, with 21 bases lying between them. Germline V CDR1 and CDR2: MGHRA, YSYEKL.

The J gene is TRBJ1-6, the V gene TRBV18; TRBD1 matches 9 bases. The ends lost 2 bases at V and 10 bases at J; junction bases unmatched: 3. Germline CDR1 KGHSH, CDR2 LQKENI. This CDR3 has 14 residues. This CDR3 is CASSPRQGGSPLHF. DNA of the CDR3: TGTGCCAGCTCACCAAGACAGGGGGGGTCACCCCTCCACTTT.

The V gene is TRBV29-1, the J gene TRBJ2-7; 8 bases align to TRBD1. The CDR3 runs 13 residues. Germline assignment: CDR1 SQVTM and CDR2 ANQGSEA. V dropped 6 bases and J dropped 3; count of bases not matched to a gene: 7. The CDR3 coding sequence is TGCAGCGTGCTGGACAGGGATAACTACGAGCAGTACTTC. Translated: CSVLDRDNYEQYF.

V and J are TRBV6-6 and TRBJ2-1, with D tentatively TRBD1 (6 bases). CDR1 and CDR2 from the germline V gene are MNHNY and SVGAGI (reference sequence). CDR3 length: 15 residues. V shed 2 bases and J shed 8 bases, with 16 bases lying between them. For the CDR3, the DNA is TGTGCCAGCAGTTACGGCCAGGGGTTTCGTGATGAGCAGTTCTTC. Translating it yields CASSYGQGFRDEQFF.

The CDR3: CASSSRLQGDGYTF. Here the CDR3 DNA reads TGTGCCAGCAGTTCTAGATTACAGGGGGATGGCTACACCTTC. V gene TRBV27 combines with J gene TRBJ1-2; 8 nucleotides match TRBD1. Per germline, CDR1 MNHEY and CDR2 SMNVEV (reference sequence). V lost 4 bases, J lost 6 bases, and 7 bases stayed unmatched. The CDR3 consists of 14 residues.

J is TRBJ2-7 and V is TRBV5-6, with D uncertain. Germline CDR1 and CDR2: SGHDT and YYEEEE. The CDR3 runs to 14 residues. V lost 1 base and J lost 2, with 10 bases in between. CDR3 nucleotides: TGTGCCAGCAGCTTGTGGCAAAATACCTACGAGCAGTACGTC. As protein: CASSLWQNTYEQYV.

The count of this clone is one. V is TRBV18 and J is TRBJ2-7; the D gene is possibly TRBD2 (6 bases). V was pared by 1 base and J by 3 bases, with 19 bases between. Germline V gene lookup returns CDR1 KGHSH and CDR2 LQKENI. This CDR3 is 17 amino acids long. The CDR3 loop reads CASSPLQGTGANYEQYF. The CDR3 DNA reads TGTGCCAGCTCACCACTGCAAGGGACGGGAGCCAACTACGAGCAGTACTTC.

The chain combines TRBV4-2 with TRBJ2-7, with TRBD1 matching over 8 bases. The CDR3 totals 14 residues. The V segment lost 2 bases and the J segment 3 bases; nucleotides outside the gene matches: 3. The germline gives CDR1 LGHNA, CDR2 YNFKEQ. DNA of the CDR3: TGTGCCAGCAGCCAACCGGGACAGGTCTACGAGCAGTACTTC. Translated: CASSQPGQVYEQYF.

This chain links TRBV7-3 with TRBJ2-5; 12 bases map to TRBD2. This CDR3 has 16 residues. Losses at the gene ends were 5 bases for V and 1 base for J; bases not matched to a gene: 5. Germline CDR1 reads SGHTA; CDR2 reads FQGTGA. The CDR3 reads CASSPTSGRTQETQYF. Written as DNA, the CDR3 is TGTGCCAGCAGCCCCACTAGCGGGAGGACCCAAGAGACCCAGTACTTC.

The J gene is TRBJ2-6, the V gene TRBV6-4; D gene ambiguous. V was clipped by 3 bases and J by 0 bases, with 6 bases between them. The CDR3 consists of 15 residues. CDR1 is MRHNA and CDR2 is SNTAGT in the germline V gene. The CDR3 region has the DNA TGTGCCAGCAGTGAATCGGCCTCTGGGGCCAACGTCCTGACTTTC. This translates into CASSESASGANVLTF.